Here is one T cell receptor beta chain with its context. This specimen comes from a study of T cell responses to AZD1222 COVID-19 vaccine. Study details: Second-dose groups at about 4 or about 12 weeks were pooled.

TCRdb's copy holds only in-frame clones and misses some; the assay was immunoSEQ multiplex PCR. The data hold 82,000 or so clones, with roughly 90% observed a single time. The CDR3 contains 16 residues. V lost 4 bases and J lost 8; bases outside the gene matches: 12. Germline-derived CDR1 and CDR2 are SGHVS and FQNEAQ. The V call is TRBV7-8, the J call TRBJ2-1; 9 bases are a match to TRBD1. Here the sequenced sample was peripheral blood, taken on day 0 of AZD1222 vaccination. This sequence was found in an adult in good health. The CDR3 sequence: CASSYTGGAGSHEQFF. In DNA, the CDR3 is TGTGCCAGCAGCTATACAGGGGGCGCAGGGTCCCATGAGCAGTTCTTC.